This record looks at one T cell receptor beta chain sequence and its context. Its antigen is undetermined. These data originate in a study of beta chain features in type 1 diabetes. General study results and limits: People with Type 1 diabetes carried modestly yet significantly shorter TCRB CDR3s in all four CD4+ subsets.

The CDR3 is 13 residues long. Deletions cut 0 bases from V and 2 bases from J, with 4 bases between. From germline, CDR1 is KGHSH and CDR2 LQKENI. The authors reverse transcribed all of the isolated RNA, so sequencing captured expressed TCRB transcripts. Assay used: immunoSEQ multiplex PCR; TCRdb lists only in-frame clones, some missing. The data show tens of thousands of clones, with roughly 56% seen just once and around 0.4% held by the top ten. The sequenced material came from stem cell memory CD4+ T cells from blood. This rearrangement joins TRBV18 to TRBJ2-5; D uncertain. The receptor was derived from a man aged 18 to 29 with type 1 diabetes. This CDR3 is CASSPPQQETQYF. Here the CDR3 DNA reads TGTGCCAGCTCACCACCCCAACAAGAGACCCAGTACTTC.